The sequence of this T cell receptor (beta chain) was determined in a study of T-cell reconstitution after alpha-beta-depleted transplantation in children. This CDR3 has 12 amino acids. Deletions cut 7 bases from V and 2 bases from J, with 12 bases between. The germline V gene encodes CDR1 DFQATT and CDR2 SNEGSKA (reference sequence). This clonotype appeared many times. Its specificity is unknown. For TCRbeta, the library was prepared with unique molecular identifiers. Each CDR3 protein is one row after TCRdb ran MiXCR on the PCR reads. The sample consists of about 210,000 distinct CDR3 sequences, around a sixth of them appearing once. General observations from the study: Reportedly, roughly two months post-transplant, alpha-beta T cells arose from several hundred expanded graft clones. Surviving recipient cells, namely T cells and thymic progenitors, were the source of high day-60 TCRbeta diversity in some patients.

The input for sequencing was PBMCs, mostly from graft donor cells, taken 360 days after TCRalphabeta/CD19-depleted stem cell transplant. This TCR derives from a male patient aged 2 to 9 who had a stem cell transplant for acute lymphoblastic leukemia, so the T cells may come from the graft donor. V is TRBV20-1 and J is TRBJ2-7, with D possibly matching TRBD1 (5 bases). The CDR3 DNA is TGCAGTGTTAGGGGCGGAGCCTACGAGCAGTACTTC. It codes for CSVRGGAYEQYF.